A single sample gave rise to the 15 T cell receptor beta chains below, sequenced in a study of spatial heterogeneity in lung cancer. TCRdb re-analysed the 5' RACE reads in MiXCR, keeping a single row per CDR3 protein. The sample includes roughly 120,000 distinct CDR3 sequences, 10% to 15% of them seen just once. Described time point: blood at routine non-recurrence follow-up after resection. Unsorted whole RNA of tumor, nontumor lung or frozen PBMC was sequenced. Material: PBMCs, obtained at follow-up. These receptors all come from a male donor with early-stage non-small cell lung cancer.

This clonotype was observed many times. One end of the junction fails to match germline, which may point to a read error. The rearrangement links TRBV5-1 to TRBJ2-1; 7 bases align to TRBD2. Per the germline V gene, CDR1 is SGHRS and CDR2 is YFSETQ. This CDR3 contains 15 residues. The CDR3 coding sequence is TGTGCCAGCAGCTTGGGGGGGAGCTCCTACAATGAGCAGTTCTTC. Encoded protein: CASSLGGSSYNEQFF.

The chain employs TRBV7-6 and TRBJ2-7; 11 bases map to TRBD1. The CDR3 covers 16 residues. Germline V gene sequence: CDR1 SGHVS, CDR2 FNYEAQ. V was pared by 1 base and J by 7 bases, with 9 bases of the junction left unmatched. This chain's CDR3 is CASSLGVGTGGGEQYF. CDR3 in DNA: TGTGCCAGCAGCTTAGGAGTCGGGACAGGGGGAGGAGAGCAGTACTTC.

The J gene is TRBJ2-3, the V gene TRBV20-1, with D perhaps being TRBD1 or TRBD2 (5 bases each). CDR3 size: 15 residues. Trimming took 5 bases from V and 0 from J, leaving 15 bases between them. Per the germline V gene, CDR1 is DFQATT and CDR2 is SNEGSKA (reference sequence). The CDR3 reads CSAPLWGSSTDTQYF. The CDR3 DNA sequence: TGCAGTGCTCCCCTCTGGGGGAGTAGCACAGATACGCAGTATTTT.

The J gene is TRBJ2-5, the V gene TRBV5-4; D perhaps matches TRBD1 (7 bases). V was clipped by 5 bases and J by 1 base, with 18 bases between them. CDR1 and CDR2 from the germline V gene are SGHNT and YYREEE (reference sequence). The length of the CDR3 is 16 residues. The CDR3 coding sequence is TGTGCCAGCAGTCCTGCGCAGGGGGGATCCCAAGAGACCCAGTACTTC. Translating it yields CASSPAQGGSQETQYF.

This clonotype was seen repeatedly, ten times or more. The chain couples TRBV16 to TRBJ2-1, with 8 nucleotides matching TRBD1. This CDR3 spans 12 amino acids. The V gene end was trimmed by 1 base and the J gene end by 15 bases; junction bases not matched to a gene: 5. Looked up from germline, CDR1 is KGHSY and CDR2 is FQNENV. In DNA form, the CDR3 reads TGTGCCAGCAGCCAATTAGGAGACAGGGGGTTCTTC. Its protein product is CASSQLGDRGFF.

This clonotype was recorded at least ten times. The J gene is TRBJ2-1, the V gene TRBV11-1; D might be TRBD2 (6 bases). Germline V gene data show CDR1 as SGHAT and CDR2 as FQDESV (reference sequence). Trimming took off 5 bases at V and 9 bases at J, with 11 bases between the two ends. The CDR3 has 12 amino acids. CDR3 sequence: CASSHLGSEQFF. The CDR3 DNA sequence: TGTGCCAGCAGCCACCTCGGGAGTGAGCAGTTCTTC.

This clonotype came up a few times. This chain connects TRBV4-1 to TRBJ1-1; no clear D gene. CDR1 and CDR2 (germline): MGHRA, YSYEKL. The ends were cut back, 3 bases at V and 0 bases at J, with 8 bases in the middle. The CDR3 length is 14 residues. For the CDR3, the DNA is TGCGCCAGCAGCCAGGGTATTATGAACACTGAAGCTTTCTTT. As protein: CASSQGIMNTEAFF.

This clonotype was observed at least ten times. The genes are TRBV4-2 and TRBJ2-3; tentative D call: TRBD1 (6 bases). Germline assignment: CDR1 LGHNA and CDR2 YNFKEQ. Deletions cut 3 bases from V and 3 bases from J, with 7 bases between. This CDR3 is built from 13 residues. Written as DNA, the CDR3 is TGTGCCAGCAGCCAGCAGGGGACAGATACGCAGTATTTT. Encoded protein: CASSQQGTDTQYF.

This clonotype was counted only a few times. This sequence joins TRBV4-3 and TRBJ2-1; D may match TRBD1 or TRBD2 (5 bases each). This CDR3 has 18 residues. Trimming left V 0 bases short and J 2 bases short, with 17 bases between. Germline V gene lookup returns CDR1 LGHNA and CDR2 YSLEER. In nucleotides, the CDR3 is TGCGCCAGCAGCCAAGAAGGGGTCGGACTTAGTACCTACAATGAGCAGTTCTTC. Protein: CASSQEGVGLSTYNEQFF.

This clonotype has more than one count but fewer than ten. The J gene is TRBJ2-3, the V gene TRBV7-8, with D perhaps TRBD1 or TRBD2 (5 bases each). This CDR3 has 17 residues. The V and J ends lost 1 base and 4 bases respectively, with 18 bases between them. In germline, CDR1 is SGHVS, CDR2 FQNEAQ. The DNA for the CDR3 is TGTGCCAGCAGCTTAGGTCAAGCCCTGCTGGGACCAGATACGCAGTATTTT. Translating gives CASSLGQALLGPDTQYF.

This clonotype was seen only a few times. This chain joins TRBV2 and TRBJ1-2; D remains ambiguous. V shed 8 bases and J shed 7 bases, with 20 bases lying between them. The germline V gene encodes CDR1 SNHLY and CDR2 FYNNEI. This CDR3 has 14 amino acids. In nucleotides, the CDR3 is TGTGCCAGCCACCCCGCAGCCATGGCTGGTGGCTACACCTTC. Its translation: CASHPAAMAGGYTF. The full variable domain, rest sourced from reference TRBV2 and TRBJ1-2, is EPEVTQTPSHQVTQMGQEVILRCVPISNHLYFYWYRQILGQKVEFLVSFYNNEISEKSEIFDDQFSVERPDGSNFTLKIRSTKLEDSAMYFCASHPAAMAGGYTFGSGTRLTVV.

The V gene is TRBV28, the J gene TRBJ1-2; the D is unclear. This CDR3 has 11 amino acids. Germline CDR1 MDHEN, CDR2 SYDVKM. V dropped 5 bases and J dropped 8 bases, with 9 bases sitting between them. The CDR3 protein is CASSTYGGYTF. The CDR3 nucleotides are TGTGCCAGCAGTACCTATGGCGGCTACACCTTC.

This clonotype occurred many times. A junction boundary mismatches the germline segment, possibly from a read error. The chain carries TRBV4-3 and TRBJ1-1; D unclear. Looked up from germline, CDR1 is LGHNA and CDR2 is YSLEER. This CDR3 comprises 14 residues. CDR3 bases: TGCGCCAGCAGCCAAGATGGATCGGGCACTCAAGCTTTCTTT. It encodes CASSQDGSGTQAFF.

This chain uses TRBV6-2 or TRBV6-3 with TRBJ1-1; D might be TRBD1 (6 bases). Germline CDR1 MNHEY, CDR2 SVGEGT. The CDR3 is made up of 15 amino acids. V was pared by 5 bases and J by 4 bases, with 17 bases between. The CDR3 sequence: CASSQTGARFTEAFF. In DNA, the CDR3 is TGTGCCAGCAGTCAGACAGGAGCGAGGTTCACTGAAGCTTTCTTT.

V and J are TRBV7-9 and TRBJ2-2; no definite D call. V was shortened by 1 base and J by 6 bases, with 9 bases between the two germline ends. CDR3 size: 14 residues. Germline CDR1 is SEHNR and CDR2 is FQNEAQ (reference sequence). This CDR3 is CASSLVGMPGELFF. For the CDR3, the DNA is TGTGCCAGCAGCTTAGTGGGGATGCCCGGGGAGCTGTTTTTT.